The 32 T cell receptor beta chains reported below all come from one sample, sequenced in a study of vaccination and CD4 T cells after COVID-19. The Oncomine TCR Beta short-read assay was what sequenced the DNA obtained from cultured CD4+ T cells. A single record per CDR3 protein comes from TCRdb applying MiXCR to the PCR reads. The table records 20,000 to 30,000 distinct CDR3 sequences, 35% to 55% of them present only once. Time point specified: late sampling 161 to 241 days after vaccination in a few convalescent patients. Treatment given: roughly 10-day PBMC culture with coronavirus spike peptide pools or control peptides (ViraFEST assay). The antigens these receptors bind are not known. This material consisted of CD4+ T cells from blood, cultured in vitro, taken about 7 months after SARS-CoV-2 vaccination. These receptors all come from a human donor who had recovered from COVID-19.

The chain links TRBV2 to TRBJ2-5; D possibly corresponds to TRBD2 (6 bases). V lost 6 bases and J lost 4, with 24 bases in between. Looked up from germline, CDR1 is SNHLY and CDR2 is FYNNEI. This CDR3 has 17 residues. The CDR3 bases are TGTGCCAGCAGAGAAAGGCGGGAAGGGCAGTTGAGAGAGACCCAGTACTTC. Translated, it gives CASRERREGQLRETQYF.

The V and J genes are TRBV24-1 and TRBJ2-2; D may correspond to TRBD1 or TRBD2 (5 bases each). The CDR3 has 13 residues. The V gene's germline CDR1 is KGHDR and CDR2 SFDVKD. Trimming stripped 8 bases from V and 2 bases from J, with 8 bases between. The CDR3 DNA is TGTGCCACCAAGGGACCAAACACCGGGGAGCTGTTTTTT. Translation gives CATKGPNTGELFF.

V is TRBV7-2 and J is TRBJ2-7; D is unresolved. The CDR3 runs to 15 residues. V was cut by 2 bases and J by 3 bases, with 14 bases left in between. CDR1 is SGHTA, CDR2 FQGNSA, per germline. The CDR3 bases are TGTGCCAGCAGCTTAATTAGACGGTCGAACTACGAGCAGTACTTC. Translating gives CASSLIRRSNYEQYF.

The CDR3 spells CATTPRAGSNQPQHF. The CDR3 bases are TGTGCCACCACCCCAAGGGCGGGTAGCAATCAGCCCCAGCATTTT. The rearrangement uses TRBV2 and TRBJ1-5; no reliable D call. The CDR3 is 15 amino acids. Germline V lookup: CDR1 SNHLY, CDR2 FYNNEI. Trimming took off 10 bases at V and 0 bases at J, with 16 bases between the two ends.

The chain has TRBV6-5 and TRBJ1-5; no firm D call. The CDR3 is 15 amino acids. Trimming removed 0 bases at V and 4 bases at J, with 10 bases between. Germline V gene sequence: CDR1 MNHEY, CDR2 SVGAGI. CDR3 in DNA: TGTGCCAGCAGTTACTCAGTGGGCAAAAATCAGCCCCAGCATTTT. This gives the protein CASSYSVGKNQPQHF.

The chain joins TRBV7-3 to TRBJ1-5; TRBD1 is a possible D gene (5 bases). Per germline, CDR1 SGHTA and CDR2 FQGTGA. The CDR3 sequence is 15 residues long. V was pared by 5 bases and J by 5 bases, with 16 bases between. The CDR3 spells CASSGRQTEDQPQHF. The CDR3 DNA sequence: TGTGCCAGCAGCGGACGACAGACGGAGGATCAGCCCCAGCATTTT.

This clonotype was counted a few times. This rearrangement joins TRBV20-1 to TRBJ1-5, with 7 bases lining up with TRBD1. After removal of 1 base from V and 9 bases from J, the junction contained 6 bases not matched to a gene. The CDR3 extends over 13 amino acids. CDR1 DFQATT and CDR2 SNEGSKA come from the germline V gene (reference sequence). The CDR3 region has the DNA TGCAGTGCTAGAGGGACAGGTCTGCCGCCCCAGCATTTT. Translated, it gives CSARGTGLPPQHF.

The genes are TRBV27 and TRBJ2-7; D might be TRBD1 (5 bases). The V end was cut by 0 bases, the J end by 0 bases, with 9 bases between. The CDR3 length is 15 residues. CDR1 MNHEY and CDR2 SMNVEV come from the germline V gene (reference sequence). CDR3 in DNA: TGTGCCAGCAGTTTATCAGGGGTGGGCTCCTACGAGCAGTACTTC. Its protein is CASSLSGVGSYEQYF.

The gene calls are TRBV2 and TRBJ2-1, with 11 bases matching TRBD2. CDR1 is SNHLY and CDR2 is FYNNEI in the germline V gene. V lost 4 bases and J lost 8; bases outside the gene matches: 4. CDR3 length: 14 amino acids. CDR3 residues: CASSGTSGWHEQFF. For the CDR3, the DNA is TGTGCCAGCAGTGGGACTAGCGGGTGGCATGAGCAGTTCTTC.

The chain links TRBV7-9 to TRBJ2-1; 10 bases fit TRBD1. V trimming: 9 bases; J trimming: 6 bases; junction bases outside the gene matches: 14. The CDR3 length is 16 residues. Germline V gene sequence: CDR1 SEHNR, CDR2 FQNEAQ (reference sequence). CDR3 loop: CASHLAGTGVPNEQFF. The CDR3 DNA sequence: TGTGCCAGTCATCTAGCCGGGACAGGGGTTCCCAATGAGCAGTTCTTC.

The chain employs TRBV11-2 and TRBJ1-1; TRBD1 might be the D (6 bases). This CDR3 has 14 residues. V gave up 6 bases and J gave up 3 bases, with 14 bases separating them. Germline V lookup: CDR1 SGHAT, CDR2 FQNNGV. CDR3 coding DNA: TGTGCCAGCAGGAACCCCTACAGGGACACTGAAGCTTTCTTT. The encoded protein is CASRNPYRDTEAFF.

The J gene is TRBJ2-7, the V gene TRBV24-1, with D possibly TRBD2 on 5 matching bases. Germline assignment: CDR1 KGHDR and CDR2 SFDVKD. Trimming left V 4 bases short and J 2 bases short, with 14 bases between. The CDR3 covers 15 residues. CDR3 sequence (DNA): TGTGCCACCAGTGACTCCACTTCACTAGCCTACGAGCAGTACTTC. It specifies CATSDSTSLAYEQYF.

The chain has TRBV2 and TRBJ2-5; D is uncertain. This CDR3 contains 11 residues. The germline V and J ends were trimmed by 5 bases and 2 bases, with 3 bases remaining between them. Germline CDR1 is SNHLY and CDR2 is FYNNEI. CDR3 coding DNA: TGTGCCAGCAGTCTACAAGAGACCCAGTACTTC. Amino acids: CASSLQETQYF.

The genes are TRBV27 and TRBJ1-5; D gene ambiguous. The germline CDR1 and CDR2 sequences are MNHEY and SMNVEV (reference sequence). The CDR3 has 15 residues. V was trimmed by 2 bases and J by 6 bases, leaving 14 bases between them. CDR3 amino acids: CASSLTPGLGQPQHF. The CDR3 DNA follows: TGTGCCAGCAGTTTAACCCCCGGACTGGGTCAGCCCCAGCATTTT.

V usage is TRBV4-3 and J usage is TRBJ2-6, with D possibly matching TRBD1 (5 bases). V shed 0 bases and J shed 0 bases, with 12 bases lying between them. Germline V gene data show CDR1 as LGHNA and CDR2 as YSLEER. The CDR3 extends over 18 amino acids. This CDR3 is CASSQDSRASSGANVLTF. CDR3 bases: TGCGCCAGCAGCCAAGATTCCAGGGCTAGCTCTGGGGCCAACGTCCTGACTTTC.

V and J are TRBV20-1 and TRBJ1-5; D remains ambiguous. This CDR3 region has 14 residues. CDR1 DFQATT and CDR2 SNEGSKA come from the germline V gene (reference sequence). Between the trimmed V and J ends, which lost 4 bases and 0 bases, there was a span of 10 bases. This chain's CDR3 is CSAKQPLSNQPQHF. CDR3 nucleotides: TGCAGTGCTAAACAACCCCTTAGCAATCAGCCCCAGCATTTT.

V gene TRBV20-1 combines with J gene TRBJ2-7; D may match TRBD1 or TRBD2 (5 bases each). The CDR3 loop spans 13 amino acids. V was shortened by 6 bases and J by 7 bases, with 19 bases between the two germline ends. Germline CDR1 reads DFQATT; CDR2 reads SNEGSKA (reference sequence). The CDR3: CSARRDRSSEQYF. Written as DNA, the CDR3 is TGCAGTGCACGCCGGGACCGGTCCTCGGAGCAGTACTTC.

This chain connects TRBV7-9 to TRBJ2-7; TRBD1 is a possible D gene (6 bases). CDR1 is SEHNR, CDR2 FQNEAQ, per germline (reference sequence). Trimming removed 5 bases at V and 1 base at J, with 21 bases between. The CDR3 is 17 amino acids. The CDR3 region is CASSLKIRTATSYEQYF. CDR3 sequence (DNA): TGTGCCAGCAGCCTTAAAATTCGGACAGCAACTTCCTACGAGCAGTACTTC.

V is TRBV20-1 and J is TRBJ2-3; 7 bases are a match to TRBD1. Trimming at V came to 1 base and at J to 6 bases, leaving 7 bases not matched to a gene. This CDR3 comprises 14 residues. The germline V gene has CDR1 DFQATT and CDR2 SNEGSKA (reference sequence). The CDR3: CSARGDRAKDTQYF. CDR3 DNA: TGCAGTGCTAGAGGTGACAGGGCAAAGGATACGCAGTATTTT.

This clonotype has a handful of counts. The chain employs TRBV28 and TRBJ2-6; tentative D call: TRBD1 (6 bases). CDR1 and CDR2 from the germline V gene are MDHEN and SYDVKM. V lost 5 bases, J lost 6 bases, and 14 bases lay in between. This CDR3 region has 15 residues. This CDR3 reads CASSKQGLVANVLTF. In DNA, the CDR3 is TGTGCCAGCAGTAAACAGGGTCTTGTGGCCAACGTCCTGACTTTC.

This clonotype was picked up a small number of times. This chain joins TRBV25-1 and TRBJ1-5; D is unresolved. Germline CDR1 is MGHDK and CDR2 is SYGVNS. Trimming stripped 1 base from V and 9 bases from J, with 10 bases between. This CDR3 is built from 13 residues. The CDR3 protein is CASSESGSGPQHF. DNA of the CDR3: TGTGCCAGCAGTGAATCCGGGAGTGGGCCCCAGCATTTT.

The gene calls are TRBV6-1 and TRBJ2-3; 11 bases agree with TRBD1. Looked up from germline, CDR1 is MNHNS and CDR2 is SASEGT. Trimming took 5 bases from V and 4 from J; bases not matched to a gene: 8. This CDR3 spans 16 amino acids. The CDR3 DNA follows: TGTGCCAGCAGTCCCCTCCCGGGACAGGGGGCAGATACGCAGTATTTT. Translated: CASSPLPGQGADTQYF.

The CDR3 loop is CAISGPWSGEASEQYF. The CDR3, as DNA: TGTGCCATCAGTGGGCCCTGGAGCGGGGAGGCGAGTGAGCAGTACTTC. The J gene is TRBJ2-7, the V gene TRBV10-3; TRBD2 aligns across 7 bases. Trimming cost V 4 bases and J 7 bases; bases outside gene matches: 16. Germline V CDR1 and CDR2: ENHRY, SYGVKD. The CDR3 contains 16 residues.

The chain is built from TRBV28 and TRBJ2-2, with D unclear. Germline V gives CDR1 MDHEN, CDR2 SYDVKM. The CDR3 totals 13 residues. Trimming took off 4 bases at V and 1 base at J, with 4 bases between the two ends. The CDR3 sequence is CASSSVNTGELFF. The CDR3, as DNA: TGTGCCAGCAGTTCCGTGAACACCGGGGAGCTGTTTTTT.

The chain recombines TRBV28 with TRBJ2-3; 7 bases are a match to TRBD2. Trimming took 6 bases from V and 0 from J; bases not matched to a gene: 6. The CDR3 contains 15 residues. The germline CDR1 and CDR2 sequences are MDHEN and SYDVKM. The CDR3 nucleotides read TGTGCCAGCAGCCTCCAAGCGGGAAGCACAGATACGCAGTATTTT. This codes for CASSLQAGSTDTQYF. Full variable domain (outside the CDR3, taken from reference TRBV28 and TRBJ2-3): DVKVTQSSRYLVKRTGEKVFLECVQDMDHENMFWYRQDPGLGLRLIYFSYDVKMKEKGDIPEGYSVSREKKERFSLILESASTNQTSMYLCASSLQAGSTDTQYFGPGTRLTVL.

This clonotype has a handful of counts. V is TRBV7-2 and J is TRBJ2-7, with D possibly being TRBD2 (6 bases). The length of the CDR3 is 13 residues. Trimming shortened V by 4 bases and J by 4 bases, and 11 bases separated the two germline ends. Looked up from germline, CDR1 is SGHTA and CDR2 is FQGNSA. The CDR3 DNA follows: TGTGCCAGCAGCTGGAGGGATAGTTACGAGCAGTACTTC. Its protein is CASSWRDSYEQYF.

This chain uses TRBV28 with TRBJ1-2; D may be TRBD1 (5 bases). The V end lost 8 bases, the J end lost 2 bases, and 15 bases lay between the germline ends. Germline V CDR1 and CDR2: MDHEN, SYDVKM. The CDR3 has 14 amino acids. This chain's CDR3 is CASLNQGTNYGYTF. For the CDR3, the DNA is TGTGCCAGCCTTAACCAAGGGACGAACTATGGCTACACCTTC.

The rearrangement uses TRBV20-1 and TRBJ1-6; perhaps TRBD1 as D (6 bases). There are 15 residues in the CDR3. The V end was cut by 0 bases, the J end by 11 bases, with 17 bases between. Germline V CDR1 and CDR2: DFQATT, SNEGSKA (reference sequence). The CDR3 bases are TGCAGTGCTAGAGATCCACAGGGCCCCTCTGCACCCCTCCACTTT. Protein sequence: CSARDPQGPSAPLHF.

The chain joins TRBV7-9 to TRBJ1-1; D is uncertain. The CDR3 runs to 13 residues. Per germline, CDR1 SEHNR and CDR2 FQNEAQ (reference sequence). Between the trimmed V and J ends, which lost 1 base and 5 bases, there was a span of 8 bases. CDR3 sequence (DNA): TGTGCCAGCAGCTTAGGCATTGAGACTGAAGCTTTCTTT. It translates to CASSLGIETEAFF.

The genes are TRBV7-2 and TRBJ2-1, with a tentative D call TRBD1 (6 bases). The germline gives CDR1 SGHTA, CDR2 FQGNSA. CDR3 length: 12 residues. V lost 3 bases to trimming and J lost 11 bases, with 11 bases between them. This chain's CDR3 is CASSFTWGQQFF. DNA for the CDR3: TGTGCCAGCAGCTTTACGTGGGGGCAGCAGTTCTTC.

The chain has TRBV6-1 and TRBJ2-5, with D hard to call. The V gene lost 7 bases and the J gene lost 5 bases, with 8 bases spanning the gap. This CDR3 is built from 11 residues. Looked up from germline, CDR1 is MNHNS and CDR2 is SASEGT. The CDR3 nucleotides are TGTGCCAGCATCCTGGAGGAGACCCAGTACTTC. Translating it yields CASILEETQYF.

The chain joins TRBV19 to TRBJ2-3; the D gene is possibly TRBD1 (6 bases). Germline-derived CDR1 and CDR2 are LNHDA and SQIVND (reference sequence). V dropped 6 bases and J dropped 1 base, with 11 bases sitting between them. The CDR3 loop spans 14 amino acids. The CDR3 nucleotides are TGTGCCAGTAGCGATCGACAGGGCACAGATACGCAGTATTTT. This codes for CASSDRQGTDTQYF. The complete variable domain, with remaining parts taken from reference TRBV19 and TRBJ2-3, reads DGGITQSPKYLFRKEGQNVTLSCEQNLNHDAMYWYRQDPGQGLRLIYYSQIVNDFQKGDIAEGYSVSREKKESFPLTVTSAQKNPTAFYLCASSDRQGTDTQYFGPGTRLTVL.